A selection of T cell receptor beta chains follows, all from one sample in a study of blood T cell repertoires in COVID-19. Using immunoSEQ multiplex PCR, the repertoire was profiled, and TCRdb retains in-frame clones only, with some absent. The sample holds approximately 220,000 clones, 85% to 90% seen once. The sequenced sample was peripheral blood. These receptors were obtained from a man aged 55-75 years who had recovered from COVID-19. Both conserved end residues are part of each CDR3. Fields, in order: D gene, clone size, V gene, J gene, CDR3 DNA, CDR3 protein. D genes are given only for firm matches. Size is omitted from some rows. Given values are once, few, many or a class for expanded clones.

TRBD2,NA,TRBV29-1,TRBJ2-5,TGCAGCGTATCTATGAGCGGGAAAGAGACCCAGTACTTC,CSVSMSGKETQYF
NA,NA,TRBV18,TRBJ2-7,TGTGCCAGCTCACCCCCCGATACTAACTACGAGCAGTACTTC,CASSPPDTNYEQYF
NA,NA,TRBV7-2,TRBJ1-2,TGTGCCAGCAGCTTAGCGCTTTTACAGGGAATGGGTAGCTATGGCTACACCTTC,CASSLALLQGMGSYGYTF
TRBD1,NA,TRBV18,TRBJ1-1,TGTGCCAGCTCACCAAGGGACAGGGGAAACACTGAAGCTTTCTTT,CASSPRDRGNTEAFF
TRBD1,NA,TRBV6-5,TRBJ1-1,TGTGCCAGCAGTTCCCCGAGGGGGCCTGAAGCTTTCTTT,CASSSPRGPEAFF
TRBD1,NA,TRBV6-2/TRBV6-3,TRBJ1-2,TGTGCCAGCAGTTCCCGACAGGGCCATGGCTACACCTTC,CASSSRQGHGYTF
NA,NA,TRBV30,TRBJ2-7,TGTGCCTGGAGCGCATCAACGCGGGAGCAGTACTTC,CAWSASTREQYF
NA,NA,TRBV29-1,TRBJ2-3,TGCAGCGTCCCCACACCTGACAGGAAGGTCAGTGTACTAAACACAGATACGCAGTATTTT,CSVPTPDRKVSVLNTDTQYF
TRBD1,NA,TRBV19,TRBJ1-2,TGTGCCAGTCTCCCACGGACAGGGCGTATAGATGGCTACACCTTC,CASLPRTGRIDGYTF
TRBD1,NA,TRBV6-5,TRBJ2-1,TGTGCCAGCATCCAGAAGGACAGGGATGGTAATGAGCAGTTCTTC,CASIQKDRDGNEQFF
TRBD1,NA,TRBV7-9,TRBJ1-4,TGTGCCAGCAGCTGGACAGGGGTCGGCGAAAAACTGTTTTTT,CASSWTGVGEKLFF
NA,NA,TRBV24-1,TRBJ2-5,TGTGCCACCAGTGACCCGTCCTTTCAAGAGACCCAGTACTTC,CATSDPSFQETQYF
TRBD1,NA,TRBV5-1,TRBJ1-1,TGCGCCAGCAGCTTGGGGTCTGGGACAGTTAACACTGAAGCTTTCTTT,CASSLGSGTVNTEAFF
NA,NA,TRBV24-1,TRBJ2-7,TGTGCCACCAGTGATCCCGGGTCGGGTAACGAGCAGTACTTC,CATSDPGSGNEQYF
TRBD2,NA,TRBV5-4,TRBJ2-1,TGTGCCAGCAGCTACGGCGGGAGGGCCTCCAATGAGCAGTTCTTC,CASSYGGRASNEQFF
TRBD1,NA,TRBV30,TRBJ1-5,TGTGCCGGCCAGACAGGGAGCAATCAGCCCCAGCATTTT,CAGQTGSNQPQHF
NA,NA,TRBV12-3/TRBV12-4,TRBJ2-2,TGTGCCAGCAGACACACGAACACCGGGGAGCTGTTTTTT,CASRHTNTGELFF
TRBD1,once,TRBV29-1,TRBJ2-7,TGCAGCGTTGTGGAGGCAGGGGGCTCGCGCGAGCAGTACTTC,CSVVEAGGSREQYF
NA,NA,TRBV5-1,TRBJ2-7,TGCGCCAGCAGCTTGGTGCAGGGCTCCTACGAGCAGTACTTC,CASSLVQGSYEQYF
NA,NA,TRBV5-1,TRBJ1-1,TGCGCCAGCAGTTTACAGGGCTCTGAAGCTTTCTTT,CASSLQGSEAFF
TRBD1,NA,TRBV29-1,TRBJ2-4,TGCAGCGCACACAGGGGCCCGGACAGCATTCAGTACTTC,CSAHRGPDSIQYF
TRBD2,NA,TRBV5-5,TRBJ2-7,TGTGCCAGCAGCTCCCCCTCTAGCGGGAGCTCCTACGAGCAGTACTTC,CASSSPSSGSSYEQYF
NA,NA,TRBV7-3,TRBJ2-2,TGTGCCAGCAGCTTATACAGCGGCGGAGGCACCGGGGAGCTGTTTTTT,CASSLYSGGGTGELFF
NA,NA,TRBV24-1,TRBJ2-2,TGTGCCACCAGTGAATACAGGGTAAACACCGGGGAGCTGTTTTTT,CATSEYRVNTGELFF
TRBD1,once,TRBV28,TRBJ2-7,TGTGCCAGCAGTTTGGGACAGGGGATTGGCGAGCAGTACTTC,CASSLGQGIGEQYF
NA,NA,TRBV30,TRBJ2-3,TGTGCCTGGAGTGTTGGGCTTGTCACAGATACGCAGTATTTT,CAWSVGLVTDTQYF
NA,NA,TRBV7-2,TRBJ2-3,TGTGCCAGCAGCCGGGTCGTAGCTCAAGGCACAGATACGCAGTATTTT,CASSRVVAQGTDTQYF
TRBD2,NA,TRBV19,TRBJ2-3,TGTGCCAGTAGTATAGCGGGAGGGGGTGGAGATACGCAGTATTTT,CASSIAGGGGDTQYF
NA,NA,TRBV5-6,TRBJ2-6,TGTGCCAGCAGCTACAGGGTTACTGGGGCCAACGTCCTGACTTTC,CASSYRVTGANVLTF
NA,NA,TRBV10-2,TRBJ1-4,TGCGCCAGCAGTGAGCCGGGGGGTACAACTAATGAAAAACTGTTTTTT,CASSEPGGTTNEKLFF
TRBD2,NA,TRBV27,TRBJ2-7,TGTGCCAGCAGTTTAAGAGCGGGAGGGCCCTACGAGCAGTACTTC,CASSLRAGGPYEQYF
NA,NA,TRBV7-2,TRBJ2-5,TGTGCCAGTACCCGGGACATTGGAGAGACCCAGTACTTC,CASTRDIGETQYF
TRBD1,NA,TRBV7-3,TRBJ2-7,TGTGCCAGCAGTCTAGGACAGGGGAACTTGCAGTACTTC,CASSLGQGNLQYF
TRBD1,NA,TRBV9,TRBJ2-7,TGTGCCAGCAGCGGGACAGGGGGCACTTACGAGCAGTACTTC,CASSGTGGTYEQYF
TRBD1,NA,TRBV10-3,TRBJ1-5,TGTGCCATCAGTCCGGACAGGCACAATCAGCCCCAGCATTTT,CAISPDRHNQPQHF
TRBD1,many,TRBV11-2,TRBJ2-3,TGTGCCAGCAGCACCTACAGGGGGCGCGCAGATACGCAGTATTTT,CASSTYRGRADTQYF
NA,NA,TRBV5-1,TRBJ1-2,TGCGCCAGCAGCTTGGAGGGGTACTATGGCTACACCTTC,CASSLEGYYGYTF
TRBD1,NA,TRBV4-1,TRBJ2-7,TGCGCCAGCAGCCAAGAACGGACAGGGGGCTACGAGCAGTACTTC,CASSQERTGGYEQYF
NA,once,TRBV28,TRBJ1-1,TGTGCCAGCAGTTCTGTGAACACTGAAGCTTTCTTT,CASSSVNTEAFF
NA,few,TRBV7-3,TRBJ1-2,TGTGCCAGCAGCTTAAACGGACAGAACTATGGCTACACCTTC,CASSLNGQNYGYTF
NA,few,TRBV9,TRBJ2-5,TGTGCCAGCAGCGTAGGAACAGGCCAAGAGACCCAGTACTTC,CASSVGTGQETQYF
NA,medium-sized,TRBV7-9,TRBJ2-1,TGTGCCAGCAGCCCCCGGGGCAGGGGAGCGATCGATGAGCAGTTCTTC,CASSPRGRGAIDEQFF
NA,NA,TRBV19,TRBJ1-2,TGTGCCAGTAGTCCCGATGCGCGGGGCCCGAACTATGGCTACACCTTC,CASSPDARGPNYGYTF
TRBD1,NA,TRBV7-8,TRBJ1-2,TGTGCCAGCAGCTTAGGACAGGGCGGTAACTATGGCTACACCTTC,CASSLGQGGNYGYTF
TRBD2,NA,TRBV14,TRBJ2-7,TGTGCCAGCAGCCCTCGACTAGCGGGGTCCTACGAGCAGTACTTC,CASSPRLAGSYEQYF
NA,NA,TRBV18,TRBJ2-7,TGTGCCAGCTCACCTTCCAGCTACGAGCAGTACTTC,CASSPSSYEQYF
NA,once,TRBV3-1/TRBV3-2,TRBJ2-2,TGTGCCAGCAGCCAAGGACTTGGTAGCGTGAACACCGGGGAGCTGTTTTTT,CASSQGLGSVNTGELFF
TRBD1,NA,TRBV19,TRBJ2-3,TGTGCCAGTAGTAAGTTTCCGGGACAGGGGGCTCGCACAGATACGCAGTATTTT,CASSKFPGQGARTDTQYF
NA,once,TRBV5-5,TRBJ2-7,TGTGCCAGCAGCTTCCGGACGGAAGGGGTCTCCGAGCAGTACTTC,CASSFRTEGVSEQYF
NA,NA,TRBV2,TRBJ1-1,TGTGCCAGCAGTGAACGTGGCAGGGTAGAGGAAGCTTTCTTT,CASSERGRVEEAFF